The rows below give T cell receptor beta chains drawn from one sample of a study of CD8 T cells in ankylosing spondylitis. TCRdb ran MiXCR on the 5' RACE reads and lists one entry per CDR3 protein. The sample lists 350,000 or so distinct CDR3 sequences, 11% occurring once. The source material was blood, either unsorted or a sorted T cell fraction (not recorded which). The receptors originated from a female donor with ankylosing spondylitis or in good health (not recorded which). The CDR3 runs from the conserved cysteine through the conserved F or W. D genes are given only for firm matches. Clone sizes are given selectively: once, few, many, or a class where the clone is expanded.

j_gene: TRBJ1-5
d_gene: TRBD1
v_gene: TRBV15
abundance: few
CDR3nt: TGTGCCACCAGCAGAGCCCCGTCCTTCGGGACAGGGGAGACTCAGCCCCAGCATTTT
CDR3aa: CATSRAPSFGTGETQPQHF

j_gene: TRBJ2-3
d_gene: .
v_gene: TRBV28
abundance: many
CDR3nt: TGTGCCAGCAGTTCGGCCCCTCAGGGGATCGTGACAGATACGCAGTATTTT
CDR3aa: CASSSAPQGIVTDTQYF

j_gene: TRBJ2-6
d_gene: .
v_gene: TRBV28
abundance: many
CDR3nt: TGTGCCAGCAGTTCCCTTGACAGCTCTGGGGCCAACGTCCTGACTTTC
CDR3aa: CASSSLDSSGANVLTF

j_gene: TRBJ2-5
d_gene: TRBD2
v_gene: TRBV12-3/TRBV12-4
abundance: few
CDR3nt: TGTGCCAGCAGTCCCCGGACTAGCGGGGCGGGCGAGACCCAGTACTTC
CDR3aa: CASSPRTSGAGETQYF

j_gene: TRBJ2-1
d_gene: .
v_gene: TRBV12-3/TRBV12-4
abundance: many
CDR3nt: TGTGCCAGCTCTGGGGGCATCAATGAGCAGTTCTTC
CDR3aa: CASSGGINEQFF

j_gene: TRBJ2-1
d_gene: .
v_gene: TRBV20-1
abundance: many
CDR3nt: TGCAGTGCTAGCACGGGGGTCTCCTACAATGAGCAGTTCTTC
CDR3aa: CSASTGVSYNEQFF

j_gene: TRBJ2-1
d_gene: .
v_gene: TRBV5-6
abundance: many
CDR3nt: TGTGCCAGCAGCCGTACTAGCTCCGATGAGCAGTTCTTC
CDR3aa: CASSRTSSDEQFF

j_gene: TRBJ2-4
d_gene: TRBD2
v_gene: TRBV3-1
abundance: once
CDR3nt: TGTGCCAGCAGCCAGTCTACTAGGGCGGGAGAGTACTTC
CDR3aa: CASSQSTRAGEYF

j_gene: TRBJ2-3
d_gene: .
v_gene: TRBV5-1
abundance: .
CDR3nt: TGCGCCAGCAGTGATAGCGAAGCTACGCAGTATTTT
CDR3aa: CASSDSEATQYF

j_gene: TRBJ2-3
d_gene: .
v_gene: TRBV6-2/TRBV6-3
abundance: many
CDR3nt: TGTGCCAGCAGAACCGGGATCCCCGTTACGCAGTATTTT
CDR3aa: CASRTGIPVTQYF

j_gene: TRBJ2-1
d_gene: TRBD2
v_gene: TRBV9
abundance: .
CDR3nt: TGTGCCAGCAGCGCTACTAGCGGGGGGGCGAATGAGCAGTTCTTC
CDR3aa: CASSATSGGANEQFF

j_gene: TRBJ2-7
d_gene: .
v_gene: TRBV20-1
abundance: .
CDR3nt: TGCTGTGCTAGAGATGAGGGGAGGGGGCCGGTAAACGAGCAGTACTTC
CDR3aa: CCARDEGRGPVNEQYF

j_gene: TRBJ2-2
d_gene: .
v_gene: TRBV7-9
abundance: few
CDR3nt: TGTGCCGGCGGGGTGAACACCGGGGAGCTGTTTTTT
CDR3aa: CAGGVNTGELFF

j_gene: TRBJ2-7
d_gene: .
v_gene: TRBV5-1
abundance: many
CDR3nt: TGCGCCAGCAGCCTAGGACCCCGGGAGCAGTACTTC
CDR3aa: CASSLGPREQYF

j_gene: TRBJ2-3
d_gene: .
v_gene: TRBV5-6
abundance: many
CDR3nt: TGTGCCAGCAGCTTGAGAGCCAGGGGGGAAGATACGCAGTATTTT
CDR3aa: CASSLRARGEDTQYF

j_gene: TRBJ1-2
d_gene: .
v_gene: TRBV5-1
abundance: many
CDR3nt: TGCGCCATCAGAACGACGGGTAACTATGGCTACACCTTC
CDR3aa: CAIRTTGNYGYTF

j_gene: TRBJ2-6
d_gene: TRBD1
v_gene: TRBV6-2/TRBV6-3
abundance: many
CDR3nt: TGTGCCAGCAACCAAAGGACAGGGATGGCCAACGTCCTGACTTTC
CDR3aa: CASNQRTGMANVLTF

j_gene: TRBJ2-2
d_gene: TRBD1
v_gene: TRBV20-1
abundance: many
CDR3nt: TGCAGTGCCGTCGGGACAGGGTTGGGCACCGGGGAGCTGTTTTTT
CDR3aa: CSAVGTGLGTGELFF

j_gene: TRBJ1-6
d_gene: TRBD1
v_gene: TRBV11-2
abundance: many
CDR3nt: TGTGCCAGCAGCCCCCTGGGACAGGCCTATAATTCACCCCTCCACTTT
CDR3aa: CASSPLGQAYNSPLHF

j_gene: TRBJ2-5
d_gene: TRBD2
v_gene: TRBV20-1
abundance: few
CDR3nt: TGCAGTGCCGCGGCGGGAGGAGGGAAAAAGACCCAGTACTTC
CDR3aa: CSAAAGGGKKTQYF

j_gene: TRBJ1-6
d_gene: .
v_gene: TRBV2
abundance: .
CDR3nt: TGTGCCAGCAGTTTGCTCGGGACGGGTAATTCACCCCTCCACTTT
CDR3aa: CASSLLGTGNSPLHF

j_gene: TRBJ1-5
d_gene: .
v_gene: TRBV7-9
abundance: .
CDR3nt: TGTGCCAGCGGCCACGAGGGCCAGCAGCCCCAGCATTTT
CDR3aa: CASGHEGQQPQHF

j_gene: TRBJ2-1
d_gene: .
v_gene: TRBV28
abundance: many
CDR3nt: TGTGCCAGCAGTTCCTCAGGGGGAGGAGGCAATGAGCAGTTCTTC
CDR3aa: CASSSSGGGGNEQFF

j_gene: TRBJ2-4
d_gene: .
v_gene: TRBV13
abundance: many
CDR3nt: TGTGCCAGCAGCTCGACGGGGACGGTTAGCATTCAGTACTTC
CDR3aa: CASSSTGTVSIQYF

j_gene: TRBJ2-2
d_gene: TRBD2
v_gene: TRBV3-1
abundance: few
CDR3nt: TGTGCCAGCAGCCAAGATCGGATAGCGGGGATGAACACCGGGGAGCTGTTTTTT
CDR3aa: CASSQDRIAGMNTGELFF

j_gene: TRBJ2-7
d_gene: .
v_gene: TRBV4-3
abundance: .
CDR3nt: TGCGCCAGCAGCCAAGACGGGGCTAGCTACGAGCAGTACTTC
CDR3aa: CASSQDGASYEQYF

j_gene: TRBJ1-6
d_gene: .
v_gene: TRBV9
abundance: .
CDR3nt: TGTGCCAGCAGCGTGGGGGGGGAGTTTTATTCACCCCTCCACTTT
CDR3aa: CASSVGGEFYSPLHF

j_gene: TRBJ2-3
d_gene: TRBD1
v_gene: TRBV2
abundance: once
CDR3nt: TGTACCAGCTGTTCCAATCGAATCCGGGACAGAATCACAGATACGCAGTATTTT
CDR3aa: CTSCSNRIRDRITDTQYF

j_gene: TRBJ2-3
d_gene: TRBD2
v_gene: TRBV15
abundance: many
CDR3nt: TGTGCCACCAGCAGAGTCACCAGCGGGAGATCGACAGATACGCAGTATTTT
CDR3aa: CATSRVTSGRSTDTQYF

j_gene: TRBJ2-5
d_gene: .
v_gene: TRBV6-1
abundance: many
CDR3nt: TGTGCCAGCAGCGCCACGAGCCGGCAAGAGACCCAGTACTTC
CDR3aa: CASSATSRQETQYF

j_gene: TRBJ2-7
d_gene: .
v_gene: TRBV7-8
abundance: .
CDR3nt: TGTGCCTCCGAGGAGGCAGCGGGCTTCTACGAGCAGTACTTC
CDR3aa: CASEEAAGFYEQYF

j_gene: TRBJ2-1
d_gene: TRBD2
v_gene: TRBV20-1
abundance: many
CDR3nt: TGCAGTGCCCCGTGGGCTCTAAAGCGGGGCAATGAGCAGTTCTTC
CDR3aa: CSAPWALKRGNEQFF

j_gene: TRBJ2-1
d_gene: TRBD2
v_gene: TRBV18
abundance: many
CDR3nt: TGTGCCAGCTCAACGCAGGGACTAGCGGGACAATTAGGGCAGTTCTTC
CDR3aa: CASSTQGLAGQLGQFF

j_gene: TRBJ2-3
d_gene: TRBD2
v_gene: TRBV20-1
abundance: many
CDR3nt: TGCAGTGCCCTTCACCGCCGCCTTCAGAATCCGGGACTAGCGGGGTGGGATACGCAGTATTTT
CDR3aa: CSALHRRLQNPGLAGWDTQYF

j_gene: TRBJ2-7
d_gene: .
v_gene: TRBV5-1
abundance: few
CDR3nt: TGCGCCAGCAGCCATATTCCCTCCTACGAGCAGTACTTC
CDR3aa: CASSHIPSYEQYF

j_gene: TRBJ2-7
d_gene: .
v_gene: TRBV5-5
abundance: few
CDR3nt: TGTGCCAGCAGCTTGTCTACAGGAACCTACGAGCAGTACTTC
CDR3aa: CASSLSTGTYEQYF

j_gene: TRBJ2-1
d_gene: .
v_gene: TRBV20-1
abundance: many
CDR3nt: TGCAGTGCTAGATGGTTCGACGAGCAGTTCTTC
CDR3aa: CSARWFDEQFF

j_gene: TRBJ1-3
d_gene: .
v_gene: TRBV20-1
abundance: many
CDR3nt: TGCAGTGCTAGAGATTCAGGGGATGACTACTCTGGAAACACCATATATTTT
CDR3aa: CSARDSGDDYSGNTIYF

j_gene: TRBJ1-4
d_gene: TRBD1
v_gene: TRBV5-1
abundance: .
CDR3nt: TGCGCCAGCAGCCTGGGGCCGACAGGGTCGGGTGAAAAACTGTTTTTT
CDR3aa: CASSLGPTGSGEKLFF

j_gene: TRBJ2-7
d_gene: .
v_gene: TRBV28
abundance: few
CDR3nt: TGTGCCAGCAGTGTAACAGGGACCCCCTACGAGCAGTACTTC
CDR3aa: CASSVTGTPYEQYF

j_gene: TRBJ1-2
d_gene: .
v_gene: TRBV27
abundance: many
CDR3nt: TGTGCCAGCAAGGGGCTTCTTAGTAATGGCTACACCTTC
CDR3aa: CASKGLLSNGYTF

j_gene: TRBJ2-1
d_gene: .
v_gene: TRBV20-1
abundance: many
CDR3nt: TGCAGTGCTAGAAAGGTTAACAGTGAGCAGTTCTTC
CDR3aa: CSARKVNSEQFF

j_gene: TRBJ2-3
d_gene: .
v_gene: TRBV7-2
abundance: many
CDR3nt: TGTGCCAGCAGCTTTGTGGGCAACACAGATACGCAGTATTTT
CDR3aa: CASSFVGNTDTQYF

j_gene: TRBJ1-1
d_gene: TRBD1
v_gene: TRBV7-2
abundance: few
CDR3nt: TGTGCCAGCAGCTTCAGGGGGTTCACTGAAGCTTTCTTT
CDR3aa: CASSFRGFTEAFF

j_gene: TRBJ1-2
d_gene: TRBD1
v_gene: TRBV7-2
abundance: few
CDR3nt: TGTGCCAGCAGCTTAGATGTTCAGGGGGGTGATGGCTACACCTTC
CDR3aa: CASSLDVQGGDGYTF

j_gene: TRBJ2-3
d_gene: .
v_gene: TRBV20-1
abundance: many
CDR3nt: TGCAGTGCTAGAGATAATCGGCTGGACCTAGATACGCAGTATTTT
CDR3aa: CSARDNRLDLDTQYF

j_gene: TRBJ1-2
d_gene: TRBD1
v_gene: TRBV28
abundance: many
CDR3nt: TGTGCCAGCAGTGCCGGAGACAGGGGGCGTTCATGCACCTTC
CDR3aa: CASSAGDRGRSCTF

j_gene: TRBJ2-1
d_gene: .
v_gene: TRBV6-1
abundance: .
CDR3nt: TGTGCCAGCACTAGGACGTCCGATGAGCAGTTCTTC
CDR3aa: CASTRTSDEQFF

j_gene: TRBJ1-2
d_gene: TRBD1
v_gene: TRBV20-1
abundance: many
CDR3nt: TGCAGTGCCGCCCGGGACAGATATGGCTACACCTTC
CDR3aa: CSAARDRYGYTF